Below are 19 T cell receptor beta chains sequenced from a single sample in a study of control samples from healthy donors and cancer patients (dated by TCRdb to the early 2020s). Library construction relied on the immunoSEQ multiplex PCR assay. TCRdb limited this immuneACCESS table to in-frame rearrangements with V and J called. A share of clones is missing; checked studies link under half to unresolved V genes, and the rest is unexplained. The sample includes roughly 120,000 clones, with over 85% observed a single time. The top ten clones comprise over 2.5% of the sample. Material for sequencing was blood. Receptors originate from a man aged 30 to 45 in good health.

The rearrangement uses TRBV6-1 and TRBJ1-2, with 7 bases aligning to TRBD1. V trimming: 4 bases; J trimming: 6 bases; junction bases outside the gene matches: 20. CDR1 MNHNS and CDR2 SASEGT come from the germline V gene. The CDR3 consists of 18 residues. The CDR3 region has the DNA TGTGCCAGCAGTGGGAGGGGACAGCGCGTTAAGATCCCAAATGGCTACACCTTC. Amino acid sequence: CASSGRGQRVKIPNGYTF.

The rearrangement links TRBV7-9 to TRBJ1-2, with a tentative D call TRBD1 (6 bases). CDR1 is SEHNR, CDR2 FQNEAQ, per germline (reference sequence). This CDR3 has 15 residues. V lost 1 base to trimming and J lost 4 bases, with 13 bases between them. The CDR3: CASSLEEQGSYGYTF. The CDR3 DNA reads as TGTGCCAGCAGCTTAGAGGAACAGGGTAGCTATGGCTACACCTTC.

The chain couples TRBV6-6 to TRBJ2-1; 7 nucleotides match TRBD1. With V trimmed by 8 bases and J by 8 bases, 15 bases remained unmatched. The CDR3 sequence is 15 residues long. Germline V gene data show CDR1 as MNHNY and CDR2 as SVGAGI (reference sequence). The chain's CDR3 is CASCGLGLQGDEQFF. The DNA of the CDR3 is TGTGCCAGCTGCGGCTTGGGGTTGCAGGGGGATGAGCAGTTCTTC.

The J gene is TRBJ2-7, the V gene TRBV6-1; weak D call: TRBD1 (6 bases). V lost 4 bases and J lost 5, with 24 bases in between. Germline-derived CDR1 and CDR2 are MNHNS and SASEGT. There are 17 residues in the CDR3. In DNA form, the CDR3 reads TGTGCCAGCAGTGCACGAAACTTAGACACGTGGGACAACGAGCAGTACGTC. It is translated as CASSARNLDTWDNEQYV.

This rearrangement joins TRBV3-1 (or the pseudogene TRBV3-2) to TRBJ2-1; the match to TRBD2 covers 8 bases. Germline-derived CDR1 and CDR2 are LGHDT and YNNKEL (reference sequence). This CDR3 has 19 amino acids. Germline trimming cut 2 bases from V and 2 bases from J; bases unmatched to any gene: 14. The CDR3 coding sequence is TGTGCCAGCAGCCAATGGGTCCCGGGACTAGTTCGGCCCTACAATGAGCAGTTCTTC. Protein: CASSQWVPGLVRPYNEQFF.

Here the CDR3 reads CATSRDQGQPQHF. In DNA, the CDR3 is TGTGCCACCAGCAGAGATCAGGGTCAGCCCCAGCATTTT. The chain couples TRBV15 to TRBJ1-5, with D perhaps matching TRBD1 (5 bases). CDR3 size: 13 residues. The V and J ends lost 0 bases and 6 bases respectively, with 6 bases between them. The V gene's germline CDR1 is LNHNV and CDR2 YYDKDF (reference sequence).

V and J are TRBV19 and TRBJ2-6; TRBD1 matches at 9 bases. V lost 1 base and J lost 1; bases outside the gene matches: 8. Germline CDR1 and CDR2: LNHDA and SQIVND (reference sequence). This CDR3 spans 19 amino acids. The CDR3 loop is CASSIVGTGFMSGANVLTF. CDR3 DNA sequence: TGTGCCAGTAGTATAGTGGGGACAGGGTTTATGTCTGGGGCCAACGTCCTGACTTTC.

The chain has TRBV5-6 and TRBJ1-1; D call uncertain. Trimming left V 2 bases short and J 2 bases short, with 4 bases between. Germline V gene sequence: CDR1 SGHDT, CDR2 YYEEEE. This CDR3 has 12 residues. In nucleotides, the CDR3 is TGTGCCAGCAGCTTTATAAACACTGAAGCTTTCTTT. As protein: CASSFINTEAFF. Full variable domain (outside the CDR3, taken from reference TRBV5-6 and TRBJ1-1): DAGVTQSPTHLIKTRGQQVTLRCSPKSGHDTVSWYQQALGQGPQFIFQYYEEEERQRGNFPDRFSGHQFPNYSSELNVNALLLGDSALYLCASSFINTEAFFGQGTRLTVV.

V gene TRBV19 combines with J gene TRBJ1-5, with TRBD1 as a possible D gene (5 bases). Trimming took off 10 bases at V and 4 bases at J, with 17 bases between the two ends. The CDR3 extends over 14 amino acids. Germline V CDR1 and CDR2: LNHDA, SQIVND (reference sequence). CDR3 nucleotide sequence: TGTGCCACCGGACATTACAACAAGAATCAGCCCCAGCATTTT. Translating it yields CATGHYNKNQPQHF.

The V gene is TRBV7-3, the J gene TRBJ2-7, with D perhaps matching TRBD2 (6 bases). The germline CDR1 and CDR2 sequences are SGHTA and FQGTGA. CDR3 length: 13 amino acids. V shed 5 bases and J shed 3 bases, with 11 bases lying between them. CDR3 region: CASSPTGGYEQYF. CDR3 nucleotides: TGTGCCAGCAGCCCAACCGGGGGCTACGAGCAGTACTTC.

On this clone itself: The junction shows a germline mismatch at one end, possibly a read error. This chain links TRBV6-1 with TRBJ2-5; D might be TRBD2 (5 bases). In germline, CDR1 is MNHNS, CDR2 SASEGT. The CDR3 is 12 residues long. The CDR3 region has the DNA TGTGCCAGCAGTGAATCGAAGACTCCCGGGAACTTC. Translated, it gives CASSESKTPGNF.

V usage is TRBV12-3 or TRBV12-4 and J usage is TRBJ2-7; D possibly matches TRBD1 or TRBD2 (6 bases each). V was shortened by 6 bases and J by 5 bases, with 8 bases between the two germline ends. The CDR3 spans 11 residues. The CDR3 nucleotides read TGTGCCAGCAGCGGGGGCGACGAGCAGTACTTC. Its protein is CASSGGDEQYF.

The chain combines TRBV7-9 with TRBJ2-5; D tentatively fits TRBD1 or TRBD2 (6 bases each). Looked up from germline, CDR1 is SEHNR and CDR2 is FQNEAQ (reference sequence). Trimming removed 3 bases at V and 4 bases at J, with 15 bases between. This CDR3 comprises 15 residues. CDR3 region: CASSLEGGGGETQYF. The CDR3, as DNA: TGTGCCAGCAGCTTGGAAGGGGGAGGAGGAGAGACCCAGTACTTC. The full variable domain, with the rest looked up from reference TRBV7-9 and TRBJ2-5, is DTGVSQNPRHKITKRGQNVTFRCDPISEHNRLYWYRQTLGQGPEFLTYFQNEAQLEKSRLLSDRFSAERPKGSFSTLEIQRTEQGDSAMYLCASSLEGGGGETQYFGPGTRLLVL.

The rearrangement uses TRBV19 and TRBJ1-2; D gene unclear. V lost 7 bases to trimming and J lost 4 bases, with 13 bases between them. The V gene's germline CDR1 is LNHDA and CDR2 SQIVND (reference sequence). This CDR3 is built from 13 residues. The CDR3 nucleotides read TGTGCCAGTACCGTCGGCCAGTCCTATGGCTACACCTTC. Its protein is CASTVGQSYGYTF.

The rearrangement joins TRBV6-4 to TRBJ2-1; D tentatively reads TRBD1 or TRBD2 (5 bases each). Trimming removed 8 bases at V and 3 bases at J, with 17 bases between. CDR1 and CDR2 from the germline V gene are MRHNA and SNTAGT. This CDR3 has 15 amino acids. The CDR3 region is CASSPSGSDYNEQFF. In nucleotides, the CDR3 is TGTGCCAGCTCCCCCTCAGGGAGCGACTACAATGAGCAGTTCTTC.

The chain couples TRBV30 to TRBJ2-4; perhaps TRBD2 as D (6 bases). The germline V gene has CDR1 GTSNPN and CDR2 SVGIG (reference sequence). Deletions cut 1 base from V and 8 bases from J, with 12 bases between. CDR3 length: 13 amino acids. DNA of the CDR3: TGTGCCTGGAGTGGGGACTGGGGTGACATTCAGTACTTC. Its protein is CAWSGDWGDIQYF.

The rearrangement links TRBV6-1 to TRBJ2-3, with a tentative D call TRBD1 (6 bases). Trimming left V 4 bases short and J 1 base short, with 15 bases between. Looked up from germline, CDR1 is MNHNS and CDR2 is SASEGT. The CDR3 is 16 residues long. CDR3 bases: TGTGCCAGCAGTGGCTCGCAGGGGTCTGGCACAGATACGCAGTATTTT. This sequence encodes CASSGSQGSGTDTQYF.

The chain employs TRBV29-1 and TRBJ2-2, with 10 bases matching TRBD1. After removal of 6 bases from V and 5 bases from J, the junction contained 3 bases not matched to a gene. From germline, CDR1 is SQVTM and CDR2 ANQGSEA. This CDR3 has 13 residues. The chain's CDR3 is CSVDRGKTGELFF. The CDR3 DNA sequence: TGCAGCGTGGACAGGGGGAAGACCGGGGAGCTGTTTTTT.

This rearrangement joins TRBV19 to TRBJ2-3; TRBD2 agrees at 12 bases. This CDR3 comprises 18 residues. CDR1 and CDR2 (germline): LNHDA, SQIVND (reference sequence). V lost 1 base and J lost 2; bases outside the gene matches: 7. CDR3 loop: CASSIGTSGGFFTDTQYF. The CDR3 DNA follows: TGTGCCAGTAGTATAGGAACTAGCGGGGGGTTCTTCACAGATACGCAGTATTTT.